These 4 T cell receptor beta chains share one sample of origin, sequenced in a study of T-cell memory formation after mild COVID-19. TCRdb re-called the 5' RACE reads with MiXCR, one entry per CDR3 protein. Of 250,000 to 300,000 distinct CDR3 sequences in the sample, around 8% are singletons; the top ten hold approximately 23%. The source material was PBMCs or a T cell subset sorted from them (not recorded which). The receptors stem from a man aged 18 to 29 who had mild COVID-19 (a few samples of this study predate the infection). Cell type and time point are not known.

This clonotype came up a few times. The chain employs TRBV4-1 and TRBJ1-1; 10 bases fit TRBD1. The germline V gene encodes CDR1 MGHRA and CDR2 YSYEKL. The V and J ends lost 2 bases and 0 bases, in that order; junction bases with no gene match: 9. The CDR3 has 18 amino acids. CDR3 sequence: CASSQKGQGQSLNTEAFF. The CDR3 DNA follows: TGCGCCAGCAGCCAAAAGGGACAGGGGCAATCGTTGAACACTGAAGCTTTCTTT.

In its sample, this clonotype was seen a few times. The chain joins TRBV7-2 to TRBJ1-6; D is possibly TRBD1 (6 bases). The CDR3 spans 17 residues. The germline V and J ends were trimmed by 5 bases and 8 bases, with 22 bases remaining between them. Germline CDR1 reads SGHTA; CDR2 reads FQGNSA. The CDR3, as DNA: TGTGCCAGCAGCATACGTCGGGAACAGGGAAAGGATTCACCCCTCCACTTT. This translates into CASSIRREQGKDSPLHF. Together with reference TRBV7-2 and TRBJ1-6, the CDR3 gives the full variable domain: GAGVSQSPSNKVTEKGKDVELRCDPISGHTALYWYRQSLGQGLEFLIYFQGNSAPDKSGLPSDRFSAERTGGSVSTLTIQRTQQEDSAVYLCASSIRREQGKDSPLHFGNGTRLTVT.

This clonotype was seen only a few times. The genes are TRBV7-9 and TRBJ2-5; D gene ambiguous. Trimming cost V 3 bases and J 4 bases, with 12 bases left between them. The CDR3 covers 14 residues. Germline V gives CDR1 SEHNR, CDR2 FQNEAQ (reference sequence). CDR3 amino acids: CASSLSMWAETQYF. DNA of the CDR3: TGTGCCAGCAGCTTGAGTATGTGGGCAGAGACCCAGTACTTC.

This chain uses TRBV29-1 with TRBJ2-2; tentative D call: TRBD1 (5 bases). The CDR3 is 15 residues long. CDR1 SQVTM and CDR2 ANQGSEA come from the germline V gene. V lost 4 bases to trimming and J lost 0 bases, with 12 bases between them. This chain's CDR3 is CSVGLGDTNTGELFF. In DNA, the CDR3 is TGCAGCGTTGGTTTAGGGGATACGAACACCGGGGAGCTGTTTTTT.